This record looks at one T cell receptor beta chain sequence and its context. This sample was included in a study of T cell changes during pregnancy in multiple sclerosis. Profiled with immunoSEQ multiplex PCR; TCRdb holds only in-frame clones, not every one. The sample carries about 32,000 clones, 89% recorded once. V shed 5 bases and J 2 bases; nucleotides not matched to a gene: 10. Looked up from germline, CDR1 is SGHTA and CDR2 is FQGTGA. There are 18 residues in the CDR3. The gene calls are TRBV7-3 and TRBJ2-1; 12 positions match TRBD2. The sequencing used CD8+ T cells from peripheral blood mononuclear cells, collected in the third trimester of pregnancy. The receptor was isolated from a female donor with multiple sclerosis, enrolled in a pregnancy study. This CDR3 reads CASSLPLAGGPTYNEQFF. The CDR3 DNA sequence: TGTGCCAGCAGCCTACCACTAGCGGGGGGACCTACCTACAATGAGCAGTTCTTC.